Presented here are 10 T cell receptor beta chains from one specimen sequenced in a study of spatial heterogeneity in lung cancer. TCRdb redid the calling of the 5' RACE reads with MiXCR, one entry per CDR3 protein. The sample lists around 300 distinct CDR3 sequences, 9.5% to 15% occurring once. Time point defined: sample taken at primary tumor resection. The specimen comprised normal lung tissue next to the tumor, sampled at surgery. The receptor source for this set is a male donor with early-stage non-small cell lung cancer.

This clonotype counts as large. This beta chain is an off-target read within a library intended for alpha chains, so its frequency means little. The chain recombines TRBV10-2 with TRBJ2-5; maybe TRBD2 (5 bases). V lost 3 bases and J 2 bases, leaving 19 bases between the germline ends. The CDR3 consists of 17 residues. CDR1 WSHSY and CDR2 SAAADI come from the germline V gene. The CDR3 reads CASSDPSKLTIQETQYF. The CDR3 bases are TGCGCCAGCAGTGACCCATCGAAGCTGACTATACAAGAGACCCAGTACTTC.

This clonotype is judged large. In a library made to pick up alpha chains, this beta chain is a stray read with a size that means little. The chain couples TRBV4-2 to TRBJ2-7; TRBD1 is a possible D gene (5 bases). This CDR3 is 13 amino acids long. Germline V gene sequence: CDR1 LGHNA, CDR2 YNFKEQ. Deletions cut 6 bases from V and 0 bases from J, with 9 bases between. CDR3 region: CASRGASSYEQYF. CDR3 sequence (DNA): TGTGCCAGCAGAGGGGCGAGCTCCTACGAGCAGTACTTC.

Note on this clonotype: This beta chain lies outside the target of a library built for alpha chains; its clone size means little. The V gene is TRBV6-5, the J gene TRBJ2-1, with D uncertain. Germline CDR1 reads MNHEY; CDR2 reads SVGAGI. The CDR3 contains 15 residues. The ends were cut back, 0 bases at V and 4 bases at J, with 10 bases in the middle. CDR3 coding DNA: TGTGCCAGCAGTTACTCGAGTCCCCAATACAATGAGCAGTTCTTC. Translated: CASSYSSPQYNEQFF.

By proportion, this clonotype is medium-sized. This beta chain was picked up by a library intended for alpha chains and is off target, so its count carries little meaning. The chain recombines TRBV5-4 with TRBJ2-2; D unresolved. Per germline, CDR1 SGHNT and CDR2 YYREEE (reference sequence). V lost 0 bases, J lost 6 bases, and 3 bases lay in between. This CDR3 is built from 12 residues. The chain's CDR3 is CASSLVSGELFF. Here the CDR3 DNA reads TGTGCCAGCAGCTTGGTGTCCGGGGAGCTGTTTTTT.

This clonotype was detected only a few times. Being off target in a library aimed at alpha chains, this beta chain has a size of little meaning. Here the CDR3 DNA reads TGTGCCAGCAGCTACGGGGACTCCGAGGTGCTGTTTTTT. It is translated as CASSYGDSEVLFF. The chain is built from TRBV7-9 and TRBJ2-2; possibly TRBD2 for D (6 bases). V dropped 4 bases and J dropped 13 bases, with 16 bases sitting between them. The CDR3 length is 13 residues. Germline V lookup: CDR1 SEHNR, CDR2 FQNEAQ (reference sequence).

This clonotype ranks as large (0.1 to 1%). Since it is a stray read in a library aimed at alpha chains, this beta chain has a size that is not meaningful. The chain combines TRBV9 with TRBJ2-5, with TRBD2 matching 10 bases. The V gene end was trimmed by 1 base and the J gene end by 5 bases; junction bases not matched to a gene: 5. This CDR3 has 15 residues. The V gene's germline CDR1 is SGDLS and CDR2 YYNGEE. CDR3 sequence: CASSVKLAGIETQYF. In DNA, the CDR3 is TGTGCCAGCAGCGTAAAACTAGCGGGGATTGAGACCCAGTACTTC.

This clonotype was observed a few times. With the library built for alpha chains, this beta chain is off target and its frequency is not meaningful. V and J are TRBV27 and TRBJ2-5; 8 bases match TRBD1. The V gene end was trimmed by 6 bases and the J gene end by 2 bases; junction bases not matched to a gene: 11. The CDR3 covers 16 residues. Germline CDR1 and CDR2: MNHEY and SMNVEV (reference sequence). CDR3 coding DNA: TGTGCCAGCAGCAAACTAACCGGGACAGGTCAAGAGACCCAGTACTTC. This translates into CASSKLTGTGQETQYF.

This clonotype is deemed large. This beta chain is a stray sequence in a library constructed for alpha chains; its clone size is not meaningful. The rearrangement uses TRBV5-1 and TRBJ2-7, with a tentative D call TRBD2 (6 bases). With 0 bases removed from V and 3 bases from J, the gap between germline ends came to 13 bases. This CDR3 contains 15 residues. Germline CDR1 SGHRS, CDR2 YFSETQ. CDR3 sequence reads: CASSLEGGQNYEQYF. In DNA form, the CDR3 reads TGCGCCAGCAGCTTGGAAGGAGGGCAGAACTACGAGCAGTACTTC.

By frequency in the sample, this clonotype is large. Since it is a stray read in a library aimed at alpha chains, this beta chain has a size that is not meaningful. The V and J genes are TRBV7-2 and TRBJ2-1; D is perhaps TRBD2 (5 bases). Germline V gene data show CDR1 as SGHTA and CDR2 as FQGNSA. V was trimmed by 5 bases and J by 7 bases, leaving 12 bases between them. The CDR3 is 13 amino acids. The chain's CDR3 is CASSADSLNEQFF. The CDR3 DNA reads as TGTGCCAGCAGCGCGGACTCCCTTAATGAGCAGTTCTTC. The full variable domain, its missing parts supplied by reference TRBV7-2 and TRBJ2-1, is GAGVSQSPSNKVTEKGKDVELRCDPISGHTALYWYRQSLGQGLEFLIYFQGNSAPDKSGLPSDRFSAERTGGSVSTLTIQRTQQEDSAVYLCASSADSLNEQFFGPGTRLTVL.

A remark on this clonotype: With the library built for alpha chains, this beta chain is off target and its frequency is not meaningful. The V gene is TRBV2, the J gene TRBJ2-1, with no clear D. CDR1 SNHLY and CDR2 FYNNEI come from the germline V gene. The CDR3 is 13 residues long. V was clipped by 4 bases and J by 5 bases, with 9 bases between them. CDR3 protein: CASSVTVDNEQFF. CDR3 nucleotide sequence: TGTGCCAGCAGTGTAACAGTCGACAATGAGCAGTTCTTC.